This entry concerns a single TCR beta chain. 13 Jbeta primers and 60 Vbeta primers were used for the PCR. Some clones are missing from TCRdb's copy, which holds only in-frame ones; the method was immunoSEQ multiplex PCR. The data show approximately 180,000 clones, with over 70% seen just once and roughly 2% held by the top ten. Germline CDR1 MNHNS, CDR2 SASEGT. The length of the CDR3 is 15 residues. V shed 2 bases and J shed 4 bases, with 11 bases lying between them. This record comes from a study of cytomegalovirus exposure and HLA in healthy donors. This TCR came from a woman aged 30 to 39 in good health and CMV-seronegative. Sequenced input: PBMCs. This chain links TRBV6-1 with TRBJ1-4, with D possibly TRBD1 on 5 matching bases. CDR3 residues: CASSEYGADNEKLFF. CDR3 nucleotides: TGTGCCAGCAGTGAATATGGGGCCGATAATGAAAAACTGTTTTTT.